This passage covers 28 T cell receptor beta chains from one sample sequenced in a study of CD8 T cells in ankylosing spondylitis. Regarding the study as a whole: A TCR beta motif of roughly eight highly homologous variants seemed to mark ankylosing spondylitis blood.

From the 5' RACE reads, TCRdb called clonotypes with MiXCR, one entry per CDR3 protein. The sample lists 650,000 to 800,000 distinct CDR3 sequences, under 20% seen once, with about 19% in the top ten. The antigens of these receptors remain unknown. Sample: blood, either unsorted or a sorted T cell fraction (not recorded which). The receptors were sampled from a male donor with ankylosing spondylitis.

This chain uses TRBV5-4 with TRBJ1-1, with 9 bases identical to TRBD1. Germline CDR1 and CDR2: SGHNT and YYREEE (reference sequence). This CDR3 is built from 15 residues. Trimming took 4 bases from V and 11 from J; bases not matched to a gene: 15. The chain's CDR3 is CASSGGQGGPGRAFF. CDR3 bases: TGTGCCAGCAGCGGGGGACAGGGAGGCCCCGGGAGGGCTTTCTTT.

This clonotype was recorded a few times. The chain has TRBV7-9 and TRBJ1-1; 8 bases map to TRBD1. The V and J ends lost 7 bases and 0 bases, in that order; junction bases with no gene match: 7. The germline V gene encodes CDR1 SEHNR and CDR2 FQNEAQ (reference sequence). The CDR3 runs 15 residues. The DNA for the CDR3 is TGTGCCAGCATCGGACCGGGACAGGTGAACACTGAAGCTTTCTTT. Translated, it gives CASIGPGQVNTEAFF.

This clonotype has just a few counts. The chain carries TRBV3-1 and TRBJ2-1, with D perhaps TRBD2 (5 bases). Trimming left V 1 base short and J 9 bases short, with 16 bases between. CDR1 and CDR2 (germline): LGHDT, YNNKEL (reference sequence). This CDR3 is 15 amino acids long. CDR3 protein: CASSQGPGYRGEQFF. CDR3 nucleotides: TGTGCCAGCAGCCAAGGGCCGGGATACCGTGGTGAGCAGTTCTTC.

This clonotype was seen repeatedly, ten times or more. The chain employs TRBV12-3 or TRBV12-4 and TRBJ2-7, with 7 bases lining up with TRBD1. The CDR3 is made up of 15 amino acids. The trim removed 5 bases at V and 3 bases at J, leaving 10 bases unmatched. CDR3 nucleotide sequence: TGTGCCAGCAGTCTCCGACAGGGTACCTTCTACGAGCAGTACTTC. Its protein product is CASSLRQGTFYEQYF.

This rearrangement joins TRBV12-3 or TRBV12-4 to TRBJ2-2; no clear D. The CDR3 totals 13 residues. Trimming stripped 5 bases from V and 5 bases from J, with 9 bases between. The CDR3 DNA sequence: TGTGCCAGCAGTCTAGACTGGACCGGGGAGCTGTTTTTT. It specifies CASSLDWTGELFF.

The chain uses TRBV2 and TRBJ2-3, with 7 bases fitting TRBD1. CDR1 and CDR2 (germline): SNHLY, FYNNEI. After removal of 4 bases from V and 6 bases from J, the junction contained 7 bases not matched to a gene. The CDR3 spans 14 residues. The CDR3 here is CASSAKGARDTQYF. In DNA, the CDR3 is TGTGCCAGCAGTGCGAAGGGGGCGCGTGATACGCAGTATTTT.

V usage is TRBV12-3 or TRBV12-4 and J usage is TRBJ2-4; D is unresolved. V was shortened by 6 bases and J by 1 base, with 13 bases between the two germline ends. CDR3 size: 15 residues. This chain's CDR3 is CASSPITNAKNIQYF. The CDR3 nucleotides are TGTGCCAGCAGCCCAATCACGAATGCCAAAAACATTCAGTACTTC.

The chain couples TRBV20-1 to TRBJ1-4; 11 bases are a match to TRBD1. Losses at the gene ends were 5 bases for V and 8 bases for J; bases not matched to a gene: 4. CDR1 and CDR2 from the germline V gene are DFQATT and SNEGSKA (reference sequence). The CDR3 sequence is 13 residues long. The CDR3 here is CSAGGQGGEKLFF. CDR3 DNA: TGCAGTGCTGGGGGACAGGGGGGCGAAAAACTGTTTTTT.

This chain uses TRBV7-9 with TRBJ2-5, with D hard to call. Trimming cost V 3 bases and J 5 bases, with 7 bases left between them. Germline lookup yields CDR1 SEHNR and CDR2 FQNEAQ (reference sequence). CDR3 length: 12 residues. The CDR3 bases are TGTGCCAGCAGCTTGGACGTGGAGACCCAGTACTTC. Amino acids: CASSLDVETQYF.

This clonotype came up a few times. This rearrangement joins TRBV28 to TRBJ1-5, with 9 bases lining up with TRBD1. J was trimmed by 0 bases and V by 5 bases; bases with no gene match: 11. This CDR3 region has 18 residues. Germline V lookup: CDR1 MDHEN, CDR2 SYDVKM. DNA for the CDR3: TGTGCCAGCAGTAGAGACAGGGGGGGTGGCCTTAGCAATCAGCCCCAGCATTTT. Translating it yields CASSRDRGGGLSNQPQHF.

This clonotype appeared a few times. V usage is TRBV12-3 or TRBV12-4 and J usage is TRBJ1-2, with a weak D call TRBD1 (5 bases). The CDR3 loop spans 14 amino acids. V lost 6 bases, J lost 4 bases, and 15 bases lay in between. CDR3 nucleotides: TGTGCCAGCAGCGCCCGGGGCCGAGCCTATGGCTACACCTTC. Protein sequence: CASSARGRAYGYTF.

This clonotype was seen more than once but under ten times. The chain links TRBV6-2 or TRBV6-3 to TRBJ2-2; 7 positions match TRBD1. This CDR3 comprises 15 residues. Germline V gene sequence: CDR1 MNHEY, CDR2 SVGEGT. The ends lost 6 bases at V and 4 bases at J; junction bases unmatched: 8. CDR3: CASSLTGLSTGELFF. The CDR3 nucleotides read TGTGCCAGCAGCCTGACAGGGTTGAGCACCGGGGAGCTGTTTTTT.

The CDR3 reads CSAIPTANTEAFF. The CDR3 nucleotides are TGCAGTGCTATCCCGACCGCCAACACTGAAGCTTTCTTT. The chain uses TRBV20-1 and TRBJ1-1; no clear D gene. From germline, CDR1 is DFQATT and CDR2 SNEGSKA (reference sequence). With 4 bases removed from V and 2 bases from J, the gap between germline ends came to 11 bases. CDR3 length: 13 amino acids.

This chain uses TRBV19 with TRBJ2-1; TRBD2 agrees at 8 bases. Germline values: CDR1 LNHDA, CDR2 SQIVND (reference sequence). The junction had 6 bases not matched to a gene; V was cut back by 1 base and J by 4 bases. The CDR3 runs 16 residues. The CDR3 nucleotides read TGTGCCAGTAGTATAGCAGCGGGGGAATGGTACAATGAGCAGTTCTTC. The encoded protein is CASSIAAGEWYNEQFF.

The chain joins TRBV5-1 to TRBJ1-2; D unclear. Trimming took 0 bases from V and 3 from J, leaving 12 bases between them. The CDR3 is made up of 15 amino acids. CDR1 and CDR2 (germline): SGHRS, YFSETQ. The CDR3 loop is CASSLEGSRDYGYTF. CDR3 DNA: TGCGCCAGCAGCTTGGAAGGGTCCCGAGACTATGGCTACACCTTC.

In its sample, this clonotype was seen a few times. The J gene is TRBJ2-7, the V gene TRBV3-1; D is unresolved. The V and J ends lost 0 bases and 0 bases respectively, with 6 bases between them. Germline lookup yields CDR1 LGHDT and CDR2 YNNKEL (reference sequence). CDR3 length equals 14 residues. The CDR3 DNA is TGTGCCAGCAGCCAAGAGTACCCCTCCTACGAGCAGTACTTC. This codes for CASSQEYPSYEQYF.

The rearrangement links TRBV12-3 or TRBV12-4 to TRBJ2-1; possible D gene TRBD1, 6 bases. The ends were cut back, 4 bases at V and 15 bases at J, with 13 bases in the middle. The CDR3 has 11 amino acids. The CDR3 loop is CASSSGTRTFF. The DNA of the CDR3 is TGTGCCAGCAGTTCCGGGACAAGGACGTTCTTC.

The CDR3 loop reads CASSVLAGGPGNEQFF. The CDR3 DNA reads TGTGCCAGCAGCGTCTTAGCGGGGGGGCCGGGGAATGAGCAGTTCTTC. The chain is built from TRBV9 and TRBJ2-1; 11 nucleotides match TRBD2. Per germline, CDR1 SGDLS and CDR2 YYNGEE. This CDR3 spans 16 amino acids. J was trimmed by 7 bases and V by 2 bases; bases with no gene match: 8. The full variable domain, its missing parts supplied by reference TRBV9 and TRBJ2-1, is DSGVTQTPKHLITATGQRVTLRCSPRSGDLSVYWYQQSLDQGLQFLIQYYNGEERAKGNILERFSAQQFPDLHSELNLSSLELGDSALYFCASSVLAGGPGNEQFFGPGTRLTVL.

This chain joins TRBV6-1 and TRBJ2-1; D uncertain. Germline V gene sequence: CDR1 MNHNS, CDR2 SASEGT. The V end lost 8 bases, the J end lost 5 bases, and 16 bases lay between the germline ends. The CDR3 is made up of 14 amino acids. The CDR3 nucleotides are TGTGCCAGCGCGAGCGTACTCCTCGACAATGAGCAGTTCTTC. It translates to CASASVLLDNEQFF.

This clonotype was seen more than once but under ten times. This rearrangement joins TRBV7-9 to TRBJ1-2; the match to TRBD1 covers 8 bases. Trimming removed 4 bases from V and 3 bases from J; junction bases left unmatched: 7. The CDR3 is 15 residues long. From germline, CDR1 is SEHNR and CDR2 FQNEAQ (reference sequence). The CDR3 sequence is CASSSTPTGDYGYTF. The CDR3 DNA reads as TGTGCCAGCAGCTCTACCCCGACAGGGGACTATGGCTACACCTTC.

The genes are TRBV7-9 and TRBJ2-7; 8 bases fit TRBD2. Germline CDR1 and CDR2: SEHNR and FQNEAQ (reference sequence). The CDR3 is made up of 12 amino acids. V lost 5 bases to trimming and J lost 12 bases; unmatched junction nucleotides: 9. This chain's CDR3 is CASSDGLAEGYF. In DNA form, the CDR3 reads TGTGCCAGCAGCGACGGACTAGCCGAGGGGTACTTC.

This clonotype has only a few counts. This rearrangement joins TRBV20-1 to TRBJ2-7, with D hard to call. The length of the CDR3 is 14 residues. V lost 2 bases and J 2 bases, leaving 13 bases between the germline ends. The germline gives CDR1 DFQATT, CDR2 SNEGSKA (reference sequence). CDR3 sequence (DNA): TGCAGTGCTAGACAACTTAGAGCCGCCTACGAGCAGTACTTC. As protein: CSARQLRAAYEQYF.

The table lists this clonotype with a count of one. The chain employs TRBV27 and TRBJ2-3, with a possible D match to TRBD2 (6 bases). Trimming cost V 3 bases and J 2 bases, with 12 bases left between them. CDR3 length equals 15 residues. CDR1 MNHEY and CDR2 SMNVEV come from the germline V gene (reference sequence). DNA for the CDR3: TGTGCCAGCAGTTTGGGGGGACTGCCCACAGATACGCAGTATTTT. It is translated as CASSLGGLPTDTQYF.

This clonotype was seen only a few times. The chain has TRBV24-1 and TRBJ2-1, with a weak D call TRBD2 (5 bases). Germline CDR1 KGHDR, CDR2 SFDVKD. Trimming stripped 7 bases from V and 5 bases from J, with 14 bases between. This CDR3 comprises 14 residues. The CDR3 sequence is CATSVDGIDNEQFF. The CDR3 DNA sequence: TGTGCCACCAGCGTCGACGGGATCGACAATGAGCAGTTCTTC.

The sample holds a few counts of this clonotype. This chain joins TRBV12-3 or TRBV12-4 and TRBJ1-4; TRBD1 agrees at 10 bases. J was trimmed by 7 bases and V by 6 bases; bases with no gene match: 17. The CDR3 loop spans 18 amino acids. Here the CDR3 DNA reads TGTGCCAGCAGCCCGTCCCGGGACAGGGGCGCGGGGCGTGAAAAACTGTTTTTT. Translation: CASSPSRDRGAGREKLFF.

The chain has TRBV3-1 and TRBJ2-3; D not resolved. The CDR3 runs 15 residues. Trimming removed 6 bases from V and 0 bases from J, with 13 bases in between. Per germline, CDR1 LGHDT and CDR2 YNNKEL (reference sequence). The CDR3 is CASRQKGLSTDTQYF. The CDR3, as DNA: TGTGCCAGCAGACAGAAGGGTCTTAGCACAGATACGCAGTATTTT.

This clonotype was detected a few times. The genes are TRBV3-1 and TRBJ2-7, with 8 bases aligning to TRBD1. CDR1 and CDR2 (germline): LGHDT, YNNKEL (reference sequence). V lost 2 bases to trimming and J lost 3 bases; unmatched junction nucleotides: 3. CDR3 size: 14 residues. The CDR3 coding sequence is TGTGCCAGCAGCCAATTTGGACAGGGCTACGAGCAGTACTTC. Translation gives CASSQFGQGYEQYF.

This clonotype was seen a handful of times. The chain uses TRBV20-1 and TRBJ2-7; possibly TRBD2 for D (7 bases). Germline CDR1 DFQATT, CDR2 SNEGSKA (reference sequence). Trimming shortened V by 0 bases and J by 2 bases, and 17 bases separated the two germline ends. This CDR3 has 16 amino acids. CDR3 loop: CSARDSWGGAPYEQYF. The CDR3 coding sequence is TGCAGTGCTAGAGATTCTTGGGGGGGGGCTCCCTACGAGCAGTACTTC.